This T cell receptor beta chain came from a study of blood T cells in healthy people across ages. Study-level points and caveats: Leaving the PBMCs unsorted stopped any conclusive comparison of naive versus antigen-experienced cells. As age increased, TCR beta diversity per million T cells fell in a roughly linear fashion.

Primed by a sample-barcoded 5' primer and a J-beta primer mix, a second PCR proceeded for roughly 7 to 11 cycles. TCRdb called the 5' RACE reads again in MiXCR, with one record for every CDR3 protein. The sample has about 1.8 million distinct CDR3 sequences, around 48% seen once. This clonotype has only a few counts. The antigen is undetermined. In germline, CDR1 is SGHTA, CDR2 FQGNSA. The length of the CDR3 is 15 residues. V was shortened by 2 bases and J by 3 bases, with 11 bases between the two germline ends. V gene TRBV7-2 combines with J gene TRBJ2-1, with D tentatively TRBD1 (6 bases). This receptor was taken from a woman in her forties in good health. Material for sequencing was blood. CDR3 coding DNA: TGTGCCAGCAGCTTACGTGGACAGATCTACAATGAGCAGTTCTTC. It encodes CASSLRGQIYNEQFF.